Following are 28 T cell receptor beta chains from one sample sequenced in a study of OX40 agonist ivuxolimab in advanced cancers. Sequencing used immunoSEQ multiplex PCR; TCRdb keeps in-frame clones, though not all of them. The sample contains around 55,000 clones, approximately 84% of which appear only once. The sequencing here drew on CD4+ or CD8+ T cells sorted from blood, taken in a trial of the OX40 agonist ivuxolimab. These receptors were taken from an adult with an advanced solid tumor such as melanoma, head and neck, liver or kidney cancer.

In DNA form, the CDR3 reads TGTGCCAGCTTAGACTACAATGAGCAGTTCTTC. It yields the protein CASLDYNEQFF. The chain couples TRBV11-1 to TRBJ2-1; D gene uncertain. Germline V gene sequence: CDR1 SGHAT, CDR2 FQDESV (reference sequence). V was trimmed by 8 bases and J by 3 bases, leaving 5 bases between them. The CDR3 runs 11 residues.

V and J are TRBV28 and TRBJ1-6; no reliable D call. The CDR3 has 12 residues. CDR1 is MDHEN, CDR2 SYDVKM, per germline. The V gene lost 6 bases and the J gene lost 11 bases, with 11 bases spanning the gap. This CDR3 reads CASSGEGPPLHF. CDR3 in DNA: TGTGCCAGCAGCGGTGAGGGCCCACCCCTCCACTTT.

This clone was counted only a few times. This same CDR3 is encoded by further DNA sequences in the sample. The chain combines TRBV7-9 with TRBJ1-6, with D possibly TRBD1 on 5 matching bases. Germline CDR1 reads SEHNR; CDR2 reads FQNEAQ (reference sequence). V dropped 1 base and J dropped 7 bases, with 8 bases sitting between them. This CDR3 contains 14 residues. CDR3 coding DNA: TGTGCCAGCAGCTTAGGCGAGGGGAATTCACCCCTCCACTTT. Amino acids: CASSLGEGNSPLHF.

The rearrangement joins TRBV6-5 to TRBJ2-7, with 8 bases identical to TRBD1. The germline V gene encodes CDR1 MNHEY and CDR2 SVGAGI. The CDR3 is made up of 15 amino acids. Trimming took 5 bases from V and 2 from J; bases not matched to a gene: 8. The CDR3 reads CASSPRTGLPYEQYF. The CDR3 DNA reads as TGTGCCAGCAGTCCCCGGACAGGGTTACCCTACGAGCAGTACTTC.

Note on this clone: Germline and junction disagree at one end, which may indicate a read error. The chain carries TRBV4-1 and TRBJ1-5; 7 bases align to TRBD1. From germline, CDR1 is MGHRA and CDR2 YSYEKL. This CDR3 has 18 residues. The CDR3: CASSQDPTGAALNHPQHF. As DNA, the CDR3 is TGCGCCAGCAGCCAAGATCCTACAGGGGCCGCTCTAAATCATCCCCAGCATTTT.

The chain carries TRBV2 and TRBJ2-2, with D perhaps TRBD1 or TRBD2 (5 bases each). V was trimmed by 6 bases and J by 6 bases, leaving 14 bases between them. This CDR3 has 14 residues. From germline, CDR1 is SNHLY and CDR2 FYNNEI. This CDR3 reads CASSPGGPAGELFF. CDR3 nucleotides: TGTGCCAGCAGCCCTGGGGGACCCGCCGGGGAGCTGTTTTTT.

The chain has TRBV7-6 and TRBJ1-1, with D tentatively TRBD1 (6 bases). The length of the CDR3 is 13 residues. V lost 1 base and J lost 7, with 10 bases in between. The germline gives CDR1 SGHVS, CDR2 FNYEAQ. CDR3 amino acids: CASSLEGEREAFF. The CDR3, as DNA: TGTGCCAGCAGCTTAGAGGGGGAACGTGAAGCTTTCTTT.

The chain employs TRBV7-3 and TRBJ2-7; the D gene is possibly TRBD1 (6 bases). The CDR3 is 12 amino acids. Germline CDR1 and CDR2: SGHTA and FQGTGA. V was pared by 0 bases and J by 6 bases, with 6 bases between. The CDR3 DNA sequence: TGTGCCAGCAGCTTAACACAGGGCGAGCAGTACTTC. It encodes CASSLTQGEQYF.

Here the CDR3 reads CASSQLKGPDYGYTF. The CDR3 DNA reads as TGCGCCAGCAGCCAATTAAAGGGGCCGGACTATGGCTACACCTTC. The chain uses TRBV4-1 and TRBJ1-2, with D possibly being TRBD1 (5 bases). The CDR3 covers 15 residues. Trimming removed 2 bases from V and 3 bases from J, with 13 bases in between. CDR1 is MGHRA and CDR2 is YSYEKL in the germline V gene.

This clone was seen only a few times. The chain couples TRBV4-2 to TRBJ1-1; D may be TRBD1 (5 bases). This CDR3 is built from 16 residues. Germline loops: CDR1 LGHNA, CDR2 YNFKEQ. Between the trimmed V and J ends, which lost 2 bases and 3 bases, there was a span of 16 bases. The CDR3 nucleotides are TGTGCCAGCAGCCAAATCTATGGGGCGAGGGACACTGAAGCTTTCTTT. It is translated as CASSQIYGARDTEAFF.

The chain couples TRBV7-9 to TRBJ2-5; D is perhaps TRBD1 or TRBD2 (5 bases each). The CDR3 totals 15 residues. CDR1 and CDR2 (germline): SEHNR, FQNEAQ (reference sequence). The ends were cut back, 5 bases at V and 5 bases at J, with 18 bases in the middle. The CDR3 region is CASSPRARGRETQYF. CDR3 in DNA: TGTGCCAGCAGCCCTAGGGCACGGGGACGGGAGACCCAGTACTTC.

This chain connects TRBV5-6 to TRBJ2-3; no clear D. The V gene lost 3 bases and the J gene lost 4 bases, with 15 bases spanning the gap. Germline V gives CDR1 SGHDT, CDR2 YYEEEE. CDR3 size: 15 residues. The CDR3 DNA follows: TGTGCCAGCAGCTCCATACCGGGTTTACCAGATACGCAGTATTTT. Translated, it gives CASSSIPGLPDTQYF.

The chain combines TRBV9 with TRBJ1-2; the D gene is possibly TRBD1 (5 bases). Looked up from germline, CDR1 is SGDLS and CDR2 is YYNGEE. This CDR3 is built from 13 residues. V gave up 7 bases and J gave up 8 bases, with 18 bases separating them. CDR3 in amino acids: CASAPGGGYGYTF. The DNA for the CDR3 is TGTGCCAGCGCCCCCGGTGGGGGATACGGCTACACCTTC.

As DNA, the CDR3 is TGTGCCAGTAAAGGGGTAGGAGGCTACAATGAGCAGTTCTTC. Translated, it gives CASKGVGGYNEQFF. The V call is TRBV19, the J call TRBJ2-1; the D call may be TRBD1 or TRBD2 (5 bases each). The CDR3 extends over 14 amino acids. Germline values: CDR1 LNHDA, CDR2 SQIVND (reference sequence). The V end was cut by 7 bases, the J end by 3 bases, with 13 bases between.

The chain employs TRBV21-1 and TRBJ2-5. TRBV21-1 is flagged as a pseudogene. This CDR3 contains 11 residues. The CDR3 bases are TGTGCCAGCAACCAGACCAGAACCCAGTACTTC. Its translation: CASNQTRTQYF.

This clone has a single count. The V call is TRBV14, the J call TRBJ2-7, with a tentative D call TRBD1 (5 bases). CDR3 length: 15 amino acids. Trimming pared 1 base from V and 1 base from J, leaving 11 bases between. Germline V gene sequence: CDR1 SGHDN, CDR2 FVKESK. The CDR3 DNA sequence: TGTGCCAGCAGCCAAGGGCGAGCAGGGTCCTACGAGCAGTACTTC. It yields the protein CASSQGRAGSYEQYF. Complete variable domain (other parts from reference TRBV14 and TRBJ2-7): EAGVTQFPSHSVIEKGQTVTLRCDPISGHDNLYWYRRVMGKEIKFLLHFVKESKQDESGMPNNRFLAERTGGTYSTLKVQPAELEDSGVYFCASSQGRAGSYEQYFGPGTRLTVT.

The V and J genes are TRBV27 and TRBJ1-1; 10 bases agree with TRBD1. The germline V gene has CDR1 MNHEY and CDR2 SMNVEV (reference sequence). The CDR3 consists of 17 residues. Trimming at V came to 8 bases and at J to 6 bases, leaving 18 bases not matched to a gene. The CDR3 spells CASVLFPGQGIYAEAFF. The CDR3 coding sequence is TGTGCCAGCGTTTTGTTCCCGGGACAGGGGATATACGCTGAAGCTTTCTTT.

About this clone itself: Likely a read error: the CDR3 ends without its conserved phenylalanine or tryptophan. This chain uses TRBV6-5 with TRBJ1-6; D gene unclear. The CDR3 has 14 residues. The germline V gene encodes CDR1 MNHEY and CDR2 SVGAGI. V was cut by 6 bases and J by 9 bases, with 15 bases left in between. The DNA for the CDR3 is TGTGCCAGCAGGTTCCTGTCGATAGGTTCACCCCTCCACCTT. Encoded protein: CASRFLSIGSPLHL.

This clone occurred once. The rearrangement links TRBV6-5 to TRBJ1-1, with a weak D call TRBD1 (5 bases). This CDR3 has 13 residues. CDR1 and CDR2 (germline): MNHEY, SVGAGI. Trimming pared 8 bases from V and 8 bases from J, leaving 18 bases between. The CDR3 reads CASAEATYREAFF. The CDR3 DNA sequence: TGTGCCAGCGCTGAAGCTACCTACAGGGAAGCTTTCTTT.

The chain has TRBV7-2 and TRBJ1-3, with D perhaps TRBD1 (5 bases). Trimming took 7 bases from V and 6 from J, leaving 19 bases between them. There are 15 residues in the CDR3. From germline, CDR1 is SGHTA and CDR2 FQGNSA. CDR3 in amino acids: CASTSRGLFENTIYF. The CDR3 DNA sequence: TGTGCCAGCACATCCCGGGGCCTTTTCGAAAACACCATATATTTT.

The V call is TRBV27, the J call TRBJ2-7; the D gene is possibly TRBD2 (5 bases). The CDR3 is made up of 12 amino acids. The V gene lost 2 bases and the J gene lost 6 bases, with 8 bases spanning the gap. Germline CDR1 and CDR2: MNHEY and SMNVEV (reference sequence). The CDR3 sequence: CASSLRTGEQYF. The CDR3 DNA is TGTGCCAGCAGTTTAAGGACTGGCGAGCAGTACTTC.

The J gene is TRBJ2-7, the V gene TRBV9; perhaps TRBD2 as D (5 bases). In germline, CDR1 is SGDLS, CDR2 YYNGEE. V dropped 0 bases and J dropped 5 bases, with 12 bases sitting between them. This CDR3 has 14 residues. The CDR3 coding sequence is TGTGCCAGCAGCGTAGCAGAGCTAGCCCACGAGCAGTACTTC. Translating it yields CASSVAELAHEQYF.

The gene calls are TRBV19 and TRBJ2-1; either TRBD1 or TRBD2 may fit D (5 bases each). V lost 1 base and J 0 bases, leaving 10 bases between the germline ends. Per the germline V gene, CDR1 is LNHDA and CDR2 is SQIVND (reference sequence). The CDR3 runs 16 residues. In DNA form, the CDR3 reads TGTGCCAGTAGTATAGGACGGGGCAACTCCTACAATGAGCAGTTCTTC. This sequence encodes CASSIGRGNSYNEQFF. Together with reference TRBV19 and TRBJ2-1, the CDR3 gives the full variable domain: DGGITQSPKYLFRKEGQNVTLSCEQNLNHDAMYWYRQDPGQGLRLIYYSQIVNDFQKGDIAEGYSVSREKKESFPLTVTSAQKNPTAFYLCASSIGRGNSYNEQFFGPGTRLTVL.

The V call is TRBV7-8, the J call TRBJ1-6; perhaps TRBD1 as D (5 bases). Looked up from germline, CDR1 is SGHVS and CDR2 is FQNEAQ. V lost 5 bases and J lost 7, with 12 bases in between. CDR3 length equals 14 residues. The CDR3 is CASSQHGANSPLHF. The DNA for the CDR3 is TGTGCCAGCAGCCAGCACGGGGCCAATTCACCCCTCCACTTT.

V gene TRBV10-3 combines with J gene TRBJ2-2; 10 bases match TRBD2. J was trimmed by 6 bases and V by 6 bases; bases with no gene match: 10. CDR3 length equals 16 residues. CDR1 is ENHRY and CDR2 is SYGVKD in the germline V gene. The CDR3 protein is CAISESGGGEPGELFF. DNA of the CDR3: TGTGCCATCAGCGAAAGCGGGGGGGGCGAGCCCGGGGAGCTGTTTTTT.

This clone was detected once. DNA of the CDR3: TGCGCCAGCAGCCTCGGGGAGGGACCGTCTAACTATGGCTACACCTTC. This translates into CASSLGEGPSNYGYTF. The chain links TRBV4-3 to TRBJ1-2; tentative D call: TRBD1 (5 bases). The CDR3 is 16 residues long. V was clipped by 4 bases and J by 0 bases, with 15 bases between them. The germline V gene has CDR1 LGHNA and CDR2 YSLEER.

This chain links TRBV10-3 with TRBJ1-3; tentative D call: TRBD1 (6 bases). Germline V CDR1 and CDR2: ENHRY, SYGVKD. CDR3 length: 14 amino acids. Trimming shortened V by 10 bases and J by 8 bases, and 21 bases separated the two germline ends. CDR3 sequence: CATLTGSFGDTIYF. DNA of the CDR3: TGTGCCACCCTTACAGGGTCCTTCGGGGACACCATATATTTT.

V and J are TRBV29-1 and TRBJ2-7; TRBD1 might be the D (5 bases). Trimming cost V 4 bases and J 3 bases, with 10 bases left between them. This CDR3 is built from 12 residues. Germline CDR1 and CDR2: SQVTM and ANQGSEA. The CDR3 sequence is CSVVTVHYEQYF. CDR3 DNA: TGCAGCGTTGTGACAGTACACTACGAGCAGTACTTC.